This TCR beta chain was captured in a study of blood T cell repertoires in COVID-19. Overall study: T cells, B-cell-depleted T cells, or PBMCs supplied cDNA or gDNA.

Germline V CDR1 and CDR2: MNHEY, SMNVEV (reference sequence). The CDR3 totals 14 residues. V was pared by 0 bases and J by 2 bases, with 6 bases between. Libraries were prepared by immunoSEQ multiplex PCR; TCRdb keeps only in-frame clonotypes and omits some of them. The sample has approximately 130,000 clones, roughly 79% seen once. The sequence was collected from a man of 80 years or more with acute or convalescent COVID-19. The chain carries TRBV27 and TRBJ2-3; D ambiguous. What was sequenced was peripheral blood. The CDR3, as DNA: TGTGCCAGCAGTTTATCACACAACACAGATACGCAGTATTTT. Protein product: CASSLSHNTDTQYF.